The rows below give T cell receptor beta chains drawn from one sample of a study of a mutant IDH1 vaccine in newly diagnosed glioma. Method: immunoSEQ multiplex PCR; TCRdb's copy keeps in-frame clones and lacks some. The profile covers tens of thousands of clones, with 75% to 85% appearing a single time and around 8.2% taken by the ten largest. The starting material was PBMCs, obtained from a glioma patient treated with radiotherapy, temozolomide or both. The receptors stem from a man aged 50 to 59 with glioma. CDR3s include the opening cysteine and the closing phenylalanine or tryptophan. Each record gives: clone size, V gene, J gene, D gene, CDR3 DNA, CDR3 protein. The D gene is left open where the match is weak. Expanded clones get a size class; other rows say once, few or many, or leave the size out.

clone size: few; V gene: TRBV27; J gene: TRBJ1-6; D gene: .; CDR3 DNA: TGTGCCAGCAGTTTAAGGGGGGGTTATTCACCCCTCCACTTT; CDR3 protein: CASSLRGGYSPLHF
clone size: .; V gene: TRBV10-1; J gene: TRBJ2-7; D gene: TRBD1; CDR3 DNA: TGCGCCAGCAGTTCTACCGGGACAGCGACGCCCTACGAGCAGTACTTC; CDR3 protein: CASSSTGTATPYEQYF
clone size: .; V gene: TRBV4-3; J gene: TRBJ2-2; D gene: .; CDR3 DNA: TGCGCCAGCAGCCAAGAGGGGCAGAACACCGGGGAGCTGTTTTTT; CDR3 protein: CASSQEGQNTGELFF
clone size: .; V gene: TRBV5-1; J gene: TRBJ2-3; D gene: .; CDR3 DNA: TGCGCCAGCAGCCCTGACACAGATACGCAGTATTTT; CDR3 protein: CASSPDTDTQYF
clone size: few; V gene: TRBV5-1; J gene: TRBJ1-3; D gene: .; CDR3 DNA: TGCGCCAGCAGCCTGGGTTCTGGAAACACCATATATTTT; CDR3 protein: CASSLGSGNTIYF
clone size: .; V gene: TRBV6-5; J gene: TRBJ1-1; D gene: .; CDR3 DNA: TGTGCCAGCATTCGTGAACGGGCTTTCTTT; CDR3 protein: CASIRERAFF
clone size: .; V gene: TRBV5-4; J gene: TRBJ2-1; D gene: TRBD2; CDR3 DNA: TGTGCCAGCAGCTTGGTATACGCGGGGGGGCGGGCCTACAATGAGCAGTTCTTC; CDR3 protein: CASSLVYAGGRAYNEQFF
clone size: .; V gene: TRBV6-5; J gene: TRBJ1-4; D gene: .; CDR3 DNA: TGTGCCAGCAGTTATAATGAAAAACTGTTTTTT; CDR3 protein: CASSYNEKLFF
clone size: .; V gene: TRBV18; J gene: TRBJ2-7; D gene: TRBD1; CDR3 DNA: TGTGCCAGCTCACCAACAGGGGCCCAGGGCGAGCAGTACTTC; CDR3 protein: CASSPTGAQGEQYF
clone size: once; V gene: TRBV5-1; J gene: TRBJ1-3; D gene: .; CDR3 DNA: TGCGCCAGCAGCTTGGGTGGGTTTGGAAACACCATATATTTT; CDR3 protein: CASSLGGFGNTIYF
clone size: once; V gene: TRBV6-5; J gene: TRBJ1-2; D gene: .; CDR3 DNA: TGTGCCAGCAGTTACTCGGCGGGATCTTCTGATGGCTACACCTTC; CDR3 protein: CASSYSAGSSDGYTF
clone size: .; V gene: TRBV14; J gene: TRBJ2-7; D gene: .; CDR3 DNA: TGTGCCAGCAGCCAAGAACGGCAGACCGGGCAGTACTTC; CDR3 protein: CASSQERQTGQYF
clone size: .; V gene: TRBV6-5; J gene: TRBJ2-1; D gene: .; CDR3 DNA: TGTGCCAGCAGTAAGGGTCGGGGGTTACAGGATGAGCAGTTCTTC; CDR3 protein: CASSKGRGLQDEQFF
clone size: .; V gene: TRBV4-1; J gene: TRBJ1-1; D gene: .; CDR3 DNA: TGCGCCAGCAGCCAAGAATTGATAGGGGGCACTGAAGCTTTCTTT; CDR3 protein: CASSQELIGGTEAFF
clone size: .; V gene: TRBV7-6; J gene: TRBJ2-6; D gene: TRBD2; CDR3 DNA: TGTGCCAGCAGCTTAGCGCGGGGGGCGTCGAGCTCTGGGGCCAACGTCCTGACTTTC; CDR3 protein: CASSLARGASSSGANVLTF
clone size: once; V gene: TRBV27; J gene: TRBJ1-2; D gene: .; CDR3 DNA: TGTGCCAGCAGTGTGACAGTTTTGGACGGCTACACCTTC; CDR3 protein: CASSVTVLDGYTF
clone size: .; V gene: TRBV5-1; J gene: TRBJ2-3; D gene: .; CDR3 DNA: TGCGCCAGCAGCCGGGACTCTTCCACAGATACGCAGTATTTT; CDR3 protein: CASSRDSSTDTQYF
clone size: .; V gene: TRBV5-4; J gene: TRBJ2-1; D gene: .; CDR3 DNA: TGTGCCAGCAGCCCGTCCCAGTTGTGGAACAATGAGCAGTTCTTC; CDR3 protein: CASSPSQLWNNEQFF
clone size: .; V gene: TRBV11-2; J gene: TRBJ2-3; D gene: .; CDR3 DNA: TGTGCCAGCACCACCATCCGGGGCCGGGCAGATACGCAGTATTTT; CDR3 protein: CASTTIRGRADTQYF
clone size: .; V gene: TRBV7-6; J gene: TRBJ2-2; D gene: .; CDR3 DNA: TGTGCCAGCAGCTTCGGGGGCGCGGGCGGGGAGCTGTTTTTT; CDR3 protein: CASSFGGAGGELFF
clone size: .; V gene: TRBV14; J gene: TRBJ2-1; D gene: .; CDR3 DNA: TGTGCCAGCAGCCAAGGGACTGCTAATGAGCAGTTCTTC; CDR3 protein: CASSQGTANEQFF
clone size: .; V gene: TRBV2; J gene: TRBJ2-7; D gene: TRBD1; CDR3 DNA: TGTGCCAGCAGTGGGACAGGGTCCCCCTACGAGCAGTACTTC; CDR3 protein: CASSGTGSPYEQYF